These T cell receptor beta chains were read from a single sample in a study of T cells after yellow fever vaccination. From the 5' RACE reads, TCRdb called clonotypes with MiXCR, one entry per CDR3 protein. Here the sample spans 250,000 to 300,000 distinct CDR3 sequences, around 8.6% being singletons. The material was CD4+ T cells sorted from PBMCs, obtained 5 days after the yellow fever booster vaccination. The receptors come from a man aged 18 to 30 who received the YFV17D yellow fever vaccine. CDR3s include the opening cysteine and the closing phenylalanine or tryptophan. D genes are given only for firm matches. Clone sizes are given selectively: once, few, many, or a class where the clone is expanded.

size	V	J	D	DNA	CDR3
few	TRBV7-3	TRBJ1-1	NA	TGTGCCAGCAGCTCTGGGGGGTCCACTGAAGCTTTCTTT	CASSSGGSTEAFF
few	TRBV7-9	TRBJ2-2	NA	TGTGCCAGCAGCTTAGCGGCCGGGGACACCGGGGAGCTGTTTTTT	CASSLAAGDTGELFF
NA	TRBV4-3	TRBJ2-5	TRBD1	TGCGCCAGCAGCCACCTTACCGGGACAGGGGCCCAAGAGACCCAGTACTTC	CASSHLTGTGAQETQYF
few	TRBV7-2	TRBJ2-6	NA	TGTGCCAGCAGCCTACCTCGCTCTGGGGCCAACGTCCTGACTTTC	CASSLPRSGANVLTF
few	TRBV4-3	TRBJ2-1	NA	TGCGCCAGCAGCCAAGAGTGGGACCGAGCCTACAATGAGCAGTTCTTC	CASSQEWDRAYNEQFF
NA	TRBV7-9	TRBJ2-3	NA	TGTGCCAGCAGCTCCCGCCTGGGGCGCTCGGATACGCAGTATTTT	CASSSRLGRSDTQYF
many	TRBV20-1	TRBJ2-5	NA	TGCAGTGCTAGAAGGTCTTTAAGAGGAGAGACCCAGTACTTC	CSARRSLRGETQYF
few	TRBV5-1	TRBJ2-2	NA	TGCGCCAGCAGCTTGGAGGGCGCTGGATGGGGCGGGGAGCTGTTTTTT	CASSLEGAGWGGELFF
many	TRBV9	TRBJ2-5	TRBD2	TGTGCCAGCAGCTTTGGACTAGCGGGGGTTCAAGAGACCCAGTACTTC	CASSFGLAGVQETQYF
many	TRBV5-1	TRBJ1-1	TRBD1	TGCGCCAGCAGCGGGACAGGATCGAACACTGAAGCTTTCTTT	CASSGTGSNTEAFF
few	TRBV7-9	TRBJ2-3	TRBD2	TGTGCCAGCAGCCCGAGCGGGGGAGTGGGCACAGATACGCAGTATTTT	CASSPSGGVGTDTQYF
NA	TRBV6-5	TRBJ1-2	NA	TGTGCCAGCAGTTACCCTGGGGGTTCGGAGGGCTACACCTTC	CASSYPGGSEGYTF
few	TRBV9	TRBJ1-5	NA	TGTGCCAGCAGCGTAGACTATAGCAATCAGCCCCAGCATTTT	CASSVDYSNQPQHF
NA	TRBV12-3/TRBV12-4	TRBJ1-5	NA	TGTGCCAGCACTTTAGCGGGGGGCCTTCAGCCCCAGCATTTT	CASTLAGGLQPQHF
NA	TRBV10-3	TRBJ1-3	TRBD1	TGTGCCATCAGTGCGGGAACCGGGACAGGGGGCGCATTGGCTGGAAACACCATATATTTT	CAISAGTGTGGALAGNTIYF
NA	TRBV7-6	TRBJ2-2	TRBD2	TGTGCCACCAGCGGGGTGAACACCGGGGAGCTGTTTTTT	CATSGVNTGELFF
few	TRBV14	TRBJ2-2	NA	TGTGCCAGCAGCCAAGATGGCAGGGGAGCCGGGGAGCTGTTTTTT	CASSQDGRGAGELFF
few	TRBV6-1	TRBJ2-7	NA	TGTGCCAGCAGCAGAGACACGGTATCCTACGAGCAGTACTTC	CASSRDTVSYEQYF
NA	TRBV5-6	TRBJ1-2	NA	TGTGCCAGCAGCTTGCTGGGGCCGAACTATGGCTACACCTTC	CASSLLGPNYGYTF
many	TRBV7-8	TRBJ2-3	NA	TGTGCCAGCAGCTTTTCTAGTGCTAGCACAGATACGCAGTATTTT	CASSFSSASTDTQYF
NA	TRBV6-6	TRBJ2-7	NA	TGTGCCAGCAAAAGGACATTTACGACCTACGAGCAGTACTTC	CASKRTFTTYEQYF
NA	TRBV6-5	TRBJ1-6	NA	TGTGCCAGCAGCCGCGATACAGGGATTAGCTCCTATAATTCACCCCTCCACTTT	CASSRDTGISSYNSPLHF
NA	TRBV2	TRBJ2-1	NA	TGTGCCAGCGGGGGCAATGAGCAGTTCTTC	CASGGNEQFF
NA	TRBV20-1	TRBJ1-2	NA	TGCAGTGCTAGAGTCGACAACTCCTATGGCTACACCTTC	CSARVDNSYGYTF
few	TRBV7-9	TRBJ2-7	NA	TGTGCCAGCAGCCCTACCCGCCAGGGGATTATGCTGTACTTC	CASSPTRQGIMLYF
NA	TRBV6-2/TRBV6-3	TRBJ2-1	TRBD1	TGTGCCAGCAGTTATAAAATAGGGACAGTACTTAATGAGCAGTTCTTC	CASSYKIGTVLNEQFF
few	TRBV18	TRBJ2-7	NA	TGTGCCAGCTCGGGGGACCTCGCCTACGAGCAGTACTTC	CASSGDLAYEQYF
few	TRBV12-5	TRBJ2-5	TRBD2	TGTGCTAGTGGTTCTCCGGGACTACAAGAGACCCAGTACTTC	CASGSPGLQETQYF
few	TRBV25-1	TRBJ2-3	NA	TGTGCCAGCAGTCCATGGGGGCTGGATACGCAGTATTTT	CASSPWGLDTQYF
NA	TRBV6-5	TRBJ2-5	TRBD1	TGTGCCAGCAGTTCCCCCGGGACAGGGGATGTGACCCAGTACTTC	CASSSPGTGDVTQYF
many	TRBV5-8	TRBJ2-1	NA	TGTGCCAGCAGCTTGGGATGGGCCTACAATGAGCAGTTCTTC	CASSLGWAYNEQFF
NA	TRBV7-6	TRBJ2-2	NA	TGTGCCAGCAGCCCTTTGGGGGGGCCGAACACCGGGGAGCTGTTTTTT	CASSPLGGPNTGELFF
few	TRBV6-2/TRBV6-3	TRBJ2-1	NA	TGTGCCAGCACCCCTAGTCCCTACAATGAGCAGTTCTTC	CASTPSPYNEQFF
few	TRBV19	TRBJ1-1	TRBD1	TGTGCCAGTCGGGGACAGGGGTTGAACACTGAAGCTTTCTTT	CASRGQGLNTEAFF
NA	TRBV5-1	TRBJ2-5	TRBD2	TGCGCCAGCAGCCCGGAGCCTAGCGGGGTTCAAGAGACCCAGTACTTC	CASSPEPSGVQETQYF
few	TRBV5-1	TRBJ2-5	NA	TGCGCCAGCGCCGACGGATGGGGAGAGACCCAGTACTTC	CASADGWGETQYF
NA	TRBV5-6	TRBJ2-2	NA	TGTGCCAGCAGCCGATTAATCTTCGGCGGGGAGCTGTTTTTT	CASSRLIFGGELFF
few	TRBV10-2	TRBJ1-6	NA	TGCGCCAGCAGGGAGCAGGGAACGAAGTCACCCCTCCACTTT	CASREQGTKSPLHF
NA	TRBV11-1	TRBJ2-3	NA	TGTGCCAGCAGCTTACGGAGCGGCGGCACAGATACGCAGTATTTT	CASSLRSGGTDTQYF
NA	TRBV4-1	TRBJ2-1	NA	TGCGCCAGCAGCCAAGGGGTACAGAAGCTGCTCAATGAGCAGTTCTTC	CASSQGVQKLLNEQFF
NA	TRBV6-1	TRBJ1-1	NA	TGTGCCAGCAGTGTCGACGTAAATCGGCGGACTGAAGCTTTCTTT	CASSVDVNRRTEAFF
many	TRBV4-3	TRBJ2-1	NA	TGCGCCAGCAGCTGGGGGGCACGCTACAATGAGCAGTTCTTC	CASSWGARYNEQFF
NA	TRBV6-5	TRBJ2-3	TRBD2	TGTGCCAGCAGTTACTCGACGTGGACTAGCGGGGGGGCCTCCCCGCAGTATTTT	CASSYSTWTSGGASPQYF